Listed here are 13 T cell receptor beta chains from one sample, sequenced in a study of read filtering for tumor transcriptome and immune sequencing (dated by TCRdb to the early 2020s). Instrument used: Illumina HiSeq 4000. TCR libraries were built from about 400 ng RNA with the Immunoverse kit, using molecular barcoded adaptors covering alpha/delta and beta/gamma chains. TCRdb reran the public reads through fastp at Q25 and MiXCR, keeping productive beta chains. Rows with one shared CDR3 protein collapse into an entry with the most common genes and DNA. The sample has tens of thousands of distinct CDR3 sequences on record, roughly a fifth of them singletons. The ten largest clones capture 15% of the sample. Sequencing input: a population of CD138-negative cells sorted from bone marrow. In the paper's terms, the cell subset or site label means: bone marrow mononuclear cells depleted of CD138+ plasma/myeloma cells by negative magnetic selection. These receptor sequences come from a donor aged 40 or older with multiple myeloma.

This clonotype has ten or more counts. DNA for the CDR3: TGTGCCAGCAGCGCCGCGGGCCGCAGCTCCTACAATGAGCAGTTCTTC. This translates into CASSAAGRSSYNEQFF. The chain combines TRBV3-1 with TRBJ2-1, with a possible D match to TRBD2 (5 bases). Germline loops: CDR1 LGHDT, CDR2 YNNKEL (reference sequence). The CDR3 is made up of 16 amino acids. V dropped 5 bases and J dropped 0 bases, with 14 bases sitting between them.

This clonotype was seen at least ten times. The CDR3 coding sequence is TGCGCCAGCAGCCGGTTTCGTTTGGACACTGAAGCTTTCTTT. This encodes CASSRFRLDTEAFF. The chain combines TRBV5-1 with TRBJ1-1; D call uncertain. Trimming shortened V by 4 bases and J by 3 bases, and 13 bases separated the two germline ends. CDR1 and CDR2 from the germline V gene are SGHRS and YFSETQ. The CDR3 is 14 residues long.

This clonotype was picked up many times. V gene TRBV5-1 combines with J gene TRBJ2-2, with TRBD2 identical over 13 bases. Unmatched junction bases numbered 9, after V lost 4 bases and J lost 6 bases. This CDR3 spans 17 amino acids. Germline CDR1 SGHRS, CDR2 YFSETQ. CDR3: CASSTGLAGLGSGELFF. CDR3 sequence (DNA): TGCGCCAGCAGCACGGGACTAGCGGGACTCGGCTCCGGGGAGCTGTTTTTT.

CDR3 sequence reads: CASSRAGGLSYEQYF. CDR3 in DNA: TGTGCCAGCAGCCGGGCGGGAGGGCTCTCCTACGAGCAGTACTTC. The chain links TRBV3-1 to TRBJ2-7; TRBD2 agrees at 9 bases. CDR3 length: 15 residues. Germline V lookup: CDR1 LGHDT, CDR2 YNNKEL (reference sequence). Trimming at V came to 4 bases and at J to 0 bases, leaving 4 bases not matched to a gene.

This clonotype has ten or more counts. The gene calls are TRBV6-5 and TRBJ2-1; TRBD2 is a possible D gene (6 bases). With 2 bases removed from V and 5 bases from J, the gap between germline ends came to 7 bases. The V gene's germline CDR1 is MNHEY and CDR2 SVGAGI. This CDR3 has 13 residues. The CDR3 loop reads CASSYAGHNEQFF. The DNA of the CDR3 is TGTGCCAGCAGTTACGCGGGACACAATGAGCAGTTCTTC.

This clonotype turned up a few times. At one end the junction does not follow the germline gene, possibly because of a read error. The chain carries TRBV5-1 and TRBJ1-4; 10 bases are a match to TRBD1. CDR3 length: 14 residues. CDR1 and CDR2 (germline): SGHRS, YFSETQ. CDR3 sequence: CSSSPDRGGEKLFF. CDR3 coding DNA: TGCTCCAGCAGCCCGGACAGGGGGGGTGAAAAACTGTTTTTT.

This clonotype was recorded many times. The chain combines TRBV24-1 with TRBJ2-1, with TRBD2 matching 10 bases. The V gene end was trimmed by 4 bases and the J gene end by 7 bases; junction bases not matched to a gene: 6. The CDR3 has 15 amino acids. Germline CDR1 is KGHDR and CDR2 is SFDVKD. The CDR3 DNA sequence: TGTGCCACCAGTGAGGCGGGACTAGCGTTTAATGAGCAGTTCTTC. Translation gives CATSEAGLAFNEQFF.

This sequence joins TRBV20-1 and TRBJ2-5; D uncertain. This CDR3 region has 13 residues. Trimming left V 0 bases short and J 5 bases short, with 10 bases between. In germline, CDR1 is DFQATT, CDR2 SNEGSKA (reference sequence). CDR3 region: CSARDPYLETQYF. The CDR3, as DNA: TGCAGTGCTAGAGATCCGTATTTGGAGACCCAGTACTTC.

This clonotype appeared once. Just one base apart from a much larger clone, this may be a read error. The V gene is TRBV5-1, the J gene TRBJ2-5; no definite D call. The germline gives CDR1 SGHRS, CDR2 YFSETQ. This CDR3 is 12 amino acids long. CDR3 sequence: CASSPQQGTQYF. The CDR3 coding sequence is TGCGCCAGCAGCCCTCAACAAGGGACCCAGTACTTC.

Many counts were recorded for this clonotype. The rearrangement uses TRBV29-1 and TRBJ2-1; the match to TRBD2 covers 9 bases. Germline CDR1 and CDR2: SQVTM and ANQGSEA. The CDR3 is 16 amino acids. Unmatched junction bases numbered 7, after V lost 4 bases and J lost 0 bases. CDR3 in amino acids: CSVGDSGSSSYNEQFF. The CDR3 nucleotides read TGCAGCGTTGGGGATAGCGGGAGTAGCTCCTACAATGAGCAGTTCTTC.

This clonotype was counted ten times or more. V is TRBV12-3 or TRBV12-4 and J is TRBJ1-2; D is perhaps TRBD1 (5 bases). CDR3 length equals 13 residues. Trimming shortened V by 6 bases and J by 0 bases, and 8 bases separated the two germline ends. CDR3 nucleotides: TGTGCCAGCAGCCCGACAGCTAACTATGGCTACACCTTC. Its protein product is CASSPTANYGYTF.

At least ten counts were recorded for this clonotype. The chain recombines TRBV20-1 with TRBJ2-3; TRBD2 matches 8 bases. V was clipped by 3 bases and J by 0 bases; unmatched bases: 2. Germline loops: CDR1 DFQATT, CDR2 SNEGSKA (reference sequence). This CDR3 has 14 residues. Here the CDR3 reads CSASGTRSTDTQYF. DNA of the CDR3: TGCAGTGCTAGTGGGACTAGGAGCACAGATACGCAGTATTTT.

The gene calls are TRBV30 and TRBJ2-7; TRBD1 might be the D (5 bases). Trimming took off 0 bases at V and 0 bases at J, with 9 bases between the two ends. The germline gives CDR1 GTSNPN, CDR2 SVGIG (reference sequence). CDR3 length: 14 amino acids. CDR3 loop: CAWSVGQGSYEQYF. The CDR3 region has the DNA TGTGCCTGGAGTGTCGGCCAGGGCTCCTACGAGCAGTACTTC.